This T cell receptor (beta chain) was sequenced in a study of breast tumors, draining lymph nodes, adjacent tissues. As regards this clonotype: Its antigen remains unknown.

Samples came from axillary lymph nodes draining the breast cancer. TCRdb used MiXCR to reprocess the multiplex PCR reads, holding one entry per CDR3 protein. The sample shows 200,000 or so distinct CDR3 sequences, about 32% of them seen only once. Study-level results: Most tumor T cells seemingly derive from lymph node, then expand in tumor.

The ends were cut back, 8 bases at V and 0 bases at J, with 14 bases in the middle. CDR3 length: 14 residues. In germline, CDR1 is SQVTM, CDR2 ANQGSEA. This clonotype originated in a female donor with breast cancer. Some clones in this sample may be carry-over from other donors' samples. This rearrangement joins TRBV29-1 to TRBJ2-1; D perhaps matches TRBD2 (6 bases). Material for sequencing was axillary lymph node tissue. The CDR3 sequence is CSLDFGGSYNEQFF. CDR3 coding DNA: TGCAGCTTAGATTTCGGGGGCTCCTACAATGAGCAGTTCTTC.